The 8 T cell receptor beta chains given below trace back to one sample, sequenced in a study of identical twins. MiXCR was run by TCRdb on the 5' RACE reads, yielding one entry per CDR3 protein. The sample lists over 200,000 distinct CDR3 sequences; roughly 9.4% were seen once. Sequenced: memory (CD45RO+) T cells sorted from blood. The receptors derive from a young woman in good health.

This clonotype was recorded a few times. The chain links TRBV3-1 to TRBJ1-2; no clear D. CDR1 is LGHDT, CDR2 YNNKEL, per germline (reference sequence). This CDR3 region has 14 residues. Trimming shortened V by 5 bases and J by 7 bases, and 17 bases separated the two germline ends. The CDR3 nucleotides are TGTGCCAGCAGCTTACGGGGAGGGAACGGTGGCTACACCTTC. Amino acid sequence: CASSLRGGNGGYTF.

This clonotype showed up many times. The chain couples TRBV29-1 to TRBJ2-5; D ambiguous. V was cut by 5 bases and J by 5 bases, with 3 bases left in between. CDR1 SQVTM and CDR2 ANQGSEA come from the germline V gene. The length of the CDR3 is 9 residues. CDR3 DNA sequence: TGCAGCGTTTCGGAGACCCAGTACTTC. Its translation: CSVSETQYF.

This clonotype occurred many times. The chain links TRBV10-3 to TRBJ1-3; D is unclear. Germline V CDR1 and CDR2: ENHRY, SYGVKD. This CDR3 has 15 residues. Trimming cost V 0 bases and J 4 bases, with 10 bases left between them. CDR3 residues: CAISESSQSGNTIYF. CDR3 DNA sequence: TGTGCCATCAGTGAGTCTTCCCAGAGCGGAAACACCATATATTTT.

In its sample, this clonotype was seen many times. This chain links TRBV7-2 with TRBJ1-2; D possibly corresponds to TRBD1 (5 bases). The germline V gene has CDR1 SGHTA and CDR2 FQGNSA. The CDR3 has 12 residues. The V end was cut by 11 bases, the J end by 2 bases, with 12 bases between. This chain's CDR3 is CAGRRDNYGYTF. CDR3 DNA: TGTGCCGGAAGAAGGGACAACTATGGCTACACCTTC.

In this sample, this clonotype turned up a few times. This rearrangement joins TRBV19 to TRBJ2-1; D could derive from TRBD1 or TRBD2 (6 bases each). This CDR3 has 15 amino acids. Germline CDR1 LNHDA, CDR2 SQIVND (reference sequence). Trimming removed 6 bases from V and 4 bases from J, with 16 bases in between. Here the CDR3 reads CASRPGGRVYNEQFF. The CDR3 bases are TGTGCCAGTAGGCCCGGGGGCAGGGTGTACAATGAGCAGTTCTTC.

This clonotype has only a few counts. V gene TRBV27 combines with J gene TRBJ1-3; 9 bases line up with TRBD1. V dropped 5 bases and J dropped 4; count of bases not matched to a gene: 9. CDR3 length: 16 residues. Germline V gene lookup returns CDR1 MNHEY and CDR2 SMNVEV (reference sequence). CDR3 amino acids: CASSPARTGDGNTIYF. The DNA of the CDR3 is TGTGCCAGCAGTCCCGCGAGGACAGGGGACGGAAACACCATATATTTT.

This clonotype occurred many times. The chain employs TRBV7-2 and TRBJ2-7, with 10 bases aligning to TRBD2. The germline V gene encodes CDR1 SGHTA and CDR2 FQGNSA. The V and J ends lost 3 bases and 4 bases, in that order; junction bases with no gene match: 9. This CDR3 region has 16 residues. The CDR3 loop reads CASSLVAGGSRYEQYF. In nucleotides, the CDR3 is TGTGCCAGCAGCTTGGTAGCGGGGGGTTCGCGGTACGAGCAGTACTTC.

CDR3 nucleotide sequence: TGTGCTAGTGGCCGCCCCTGGGGGTCTAGTAGGACCTCCTACAATGAGCAGTTCTTC. Residues: CASGRPWGSSRTSYNEQFF. The rearrangement uses TRBV12-5 and TRBJ2-1; D might be TRBD1 or TRBD2, each matching 5 bases. The CDR3 is 19 amino acids. Trimming cost V 6 bases and J 0 bases, with 24 bases left between them. In germline, CDR1 is LGHNT, CDR2 FRNRAP.